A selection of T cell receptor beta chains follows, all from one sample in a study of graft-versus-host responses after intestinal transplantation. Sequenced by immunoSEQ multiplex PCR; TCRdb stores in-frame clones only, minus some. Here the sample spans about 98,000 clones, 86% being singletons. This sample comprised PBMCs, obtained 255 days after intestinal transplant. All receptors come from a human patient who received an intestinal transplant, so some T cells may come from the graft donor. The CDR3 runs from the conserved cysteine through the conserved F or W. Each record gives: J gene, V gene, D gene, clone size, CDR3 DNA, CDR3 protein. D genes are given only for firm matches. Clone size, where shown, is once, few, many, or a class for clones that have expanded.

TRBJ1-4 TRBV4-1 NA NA TGCGCCAGCAGCCAAGATAGTAAGGGGAAGACTAATGAAAAACTGTTTTTT CASSQDSKGKTNEKLFF
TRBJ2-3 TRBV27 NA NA TGTGCCAGCAGTTTAAGTTGGACGGGGGCAGATACGCAGTATTTT CASSLSWTGADTQYF
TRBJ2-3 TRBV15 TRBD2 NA TGTGCCACCATGGGCTCTAGTATCTTGGCGGGGGGGGCCAGCACAGATACGCAGTATTTT CATMGSSILAGGASTDTQYF
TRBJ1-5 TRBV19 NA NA TGTGCCAGTAGTATAGAGAGAAGGGGCAATCAGCCCCAGCATTTT CASSIERRGNQPQHF
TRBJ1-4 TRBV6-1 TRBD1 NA TGTGCCAGCAGTGAAGCGACAGGGGGCGCTGAAAAACTGTTTTTT CASSEATGGAEKLFF
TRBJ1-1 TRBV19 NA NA TGTGCCAGTAGTATAGGGGGACCTGAAGCTTTCTTT CASSIGGPEAFF
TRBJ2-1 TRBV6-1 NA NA TGTGCCAGCAGCCTAGCGATTCGGGGGCACAATGAGCAGTTCTTC CASSLAIRGHNEQFF
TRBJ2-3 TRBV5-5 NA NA TGTGCCAGCAGCCCACGACATGGATGGGACACAGATACGCAGTATTTT CASSPRHGWDTDTQYF
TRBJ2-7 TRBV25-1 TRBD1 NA TGTGCCAGCAGTGAATCTGGCAGGGGGTACGAGCAGTACTTC CASSESGRGYEQYF
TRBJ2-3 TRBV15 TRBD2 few TGTGCCACCAGCAGCGGGAGGGCCACAGATACGCAGTATTTT CATSSGRATDTQYF
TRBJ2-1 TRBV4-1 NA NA TGCGCCAGCAGGGCCGACTACCGGTCCTACAATGAGCAGTTCTTC CASRADYRSYNEQFF
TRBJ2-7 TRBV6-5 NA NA TGTGCCAGCAGTTACTCGGACAGCTCCTACGAGCAGTACTTC CASSYSDSSYEQYF
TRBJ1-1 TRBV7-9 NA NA TGTGCCAGCGGCGCGGGCAACACTGAAGCTTTCTTT CASGAGNTEAFF
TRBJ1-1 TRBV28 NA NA TGTGCCAGCAGCCCGACGGTGAGCGGGATTGAAGCTTTCTTT CASSPTVSGIEAFF
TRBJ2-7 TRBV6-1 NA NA TGTGCCAGCAGTGAGAGGGGGGGGCAGAAGACCTCCTACGAGCAGTACTTC CASSERGGQKTSYEQYF
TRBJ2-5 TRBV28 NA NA TGTGCCAGCAGTGCAAGACAGCTTCTACAAGAGACCCAGTACTTC CASSARQLLQETQYF
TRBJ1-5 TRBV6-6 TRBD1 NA TGTGCCAGCAGTAGGACAGGTGAGGGTCAGCCCCAGCATTTT CASSRTGEGQPQHF
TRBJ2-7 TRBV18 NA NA TGTGCCAGCTCACCAACGTCTGCAGGGTCAACCTACGAGCAGTACTTC CASSPTSAGSTYEQYF
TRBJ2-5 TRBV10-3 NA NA TGTGCCACCACGCATCTTCGGGGGACCCAAGAGACCCAGTACTTC CATTHLRGTQETQYF
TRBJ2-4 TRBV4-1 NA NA TGCGCCAGCAGCCAAGAAGGGGGGGAAAACATTCAGTACTTC CASSQEGGENIQYF
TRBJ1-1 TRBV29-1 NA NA TGCAGCGTTGCGAGACGGGGGAACACTGAAGCTTTCTTT CSVARRGNTEAFF
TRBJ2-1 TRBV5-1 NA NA TGCGCCAGCAACAAAGATGAGAAGCAGTTCTTC CASNKDEKQFF
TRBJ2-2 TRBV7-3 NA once TGTGCCAGCAGCTTAAATTCCGGGGAGCTGTTTTTT CASSLNSGELFF
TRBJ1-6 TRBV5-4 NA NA TGTGCCAGCAGCCCAGGGACGGGGAGCTCCTATAATTCACCCCTCCACTTT CASSPGTGSSYNSPLHF
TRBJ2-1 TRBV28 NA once TGTGCCAGCAGTTCCCTAACCTCCCAGCAGTTCTTC CASSSLTSQQFF
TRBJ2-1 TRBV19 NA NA TGTGCCAGTAGTGTCGACGGAGAGCAGTTCTTC CASSVDGEQFF